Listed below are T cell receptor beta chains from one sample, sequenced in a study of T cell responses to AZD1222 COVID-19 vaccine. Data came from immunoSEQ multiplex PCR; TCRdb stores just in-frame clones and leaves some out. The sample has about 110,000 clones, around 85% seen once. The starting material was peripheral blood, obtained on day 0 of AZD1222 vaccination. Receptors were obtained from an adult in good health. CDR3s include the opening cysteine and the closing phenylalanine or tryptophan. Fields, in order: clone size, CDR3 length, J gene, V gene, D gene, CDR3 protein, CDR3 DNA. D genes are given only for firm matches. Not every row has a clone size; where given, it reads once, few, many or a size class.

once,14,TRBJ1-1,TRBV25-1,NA,CASSGRGLNTEAFF,TGTGCCAGCAGTGGGAGGGGACTGAACACTGAAGCTTTCTTT
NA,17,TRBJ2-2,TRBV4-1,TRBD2,CASSQTLAGAYTGELFF,TGCGCCAGCAGCCAAACTCTAGCGGGGGCATACACCGGGGAGCTGTTTTTT
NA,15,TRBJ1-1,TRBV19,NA,CASSIRFFKDTEAFF,TGTGCCAGTAGTATCCGGTTTTTTAAGGACACTGAAGCTTTCTTT
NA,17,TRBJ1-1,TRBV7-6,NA,CASSLASKGGRNTEAFF,TGTGCCAGCAGCTTAGCTTCTAAAGGGGGTCGGAACACTGAAGCTTTCTTT
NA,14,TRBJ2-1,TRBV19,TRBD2,CASSRSGGYNEQFF,TGTGCCAGTAGTAGGAGCGGGGGATACAATGAGCAGTTCTTC
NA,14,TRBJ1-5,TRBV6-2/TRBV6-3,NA,CASSYSIEGQPQHF,TGTGCCAGCAGTTACTCGATCGAGGGTCAGCCCCAGCATTTT
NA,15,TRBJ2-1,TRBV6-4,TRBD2,CASSVGGGAADEQFF,TGTGCCAGCAGTGTGGGCGGGGGGGCCGCGGATGAGCAGTTCTTC
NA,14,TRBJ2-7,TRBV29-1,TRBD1,CSVETGANSYEQYF,TGCAGCGTTGAAACAGGGGCCAACTCCTACGAGCAGTACTTC
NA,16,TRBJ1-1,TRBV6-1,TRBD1,CASSEGTGGWGTEAFF,TGTGCCAGCAGTGAAGGGACAGGGGGCTGGGGTACTGAAGCTTTCTTT
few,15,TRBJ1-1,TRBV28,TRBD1,CASSFGTGKIAEAFF,TGTGCCAGCAGTTTTGGGACAGGGAAAATCGCTGAAGCTTTCTTT
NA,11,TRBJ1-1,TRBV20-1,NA,CSATRGTEAFF,TGCAGTGCTACCAGGGGCACTGAAGCTTTCTTT
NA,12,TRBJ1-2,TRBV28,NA,CASSLPEGGYTF,TGTGCCAGCAGTTTGCCCGAAGGGGGCTACACCTTC
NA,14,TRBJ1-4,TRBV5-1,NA,CASSFSGTDEKLFF,TGCGCCAGCAGCTTTTCCGGGACGGATGAAAAACTGTTTTTT
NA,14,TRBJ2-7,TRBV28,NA,CASIRGGGPGEQYF,TGTGCCAGCATTAGGGGGGGAGGCCCGGGCGAGCAGTACTTC
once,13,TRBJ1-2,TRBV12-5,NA,CASMAGAYYGYTF,TGTGCTAGTATGGCAGGGGCCTACTATGGCTACACCTTC
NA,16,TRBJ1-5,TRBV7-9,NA,CASSFEERSSNQPQHF,TGTGCCAGCAGCTTCGAAGAACGCAGTAGCAATCAGCCCCAGCATTTT
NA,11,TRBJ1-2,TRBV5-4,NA,CASSLDRNYTF,TGTGCCAGCAGCTTGGACAGAAACTACACCTTC
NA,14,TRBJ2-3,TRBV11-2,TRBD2,CASSFGTSADTQYF,TGTGCCAGCAGCTTTGGGACTAGCGCAGATACGCAGTATTTT
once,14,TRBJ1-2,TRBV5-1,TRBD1,CASTSGGNPHGYTF,TGCGCCAGCACCTCAGGGGGCAACCCCCATGGCTACACCTTC
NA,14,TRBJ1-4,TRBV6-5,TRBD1,CASSFGQGNEKLFF,TGTGCCAGCAGTTTTGGACAGGGCAATGAAAAACTGTTTTTT